The 5 T cell receptor beta chains reported below all come from one sample, sequenced in a study of blood T cell repertoires in COVID-19. Produced via immunoSEQ multiplex PCR; TCRdb's table is partial and in-frame only. This table holds about 120,000 clones, approximately 88% found once. The sequenced material came from peripheral blood. The receptors were gathered from a woman aged 70-85 years with acute or convalescent COVID-19.

The genes are TRBV5-4 and TRBJ2-5; a possible D gene is TRBD1 (5 bases). Trimming took 7 bases from V and 1 from J, leaving 17 bases between them. CDR1 and CDR2 from the germline V gene are SGHNT and YYREEE (reference sequence). The CDR3 spans 15 residues. The CDR3 bases are TGTGCCAGCCAAGGTGATATAGGGGCCCAAGAGACCCAGTACTTC. Its translation is CASQGDIGAQETQYF.

The rearrangement links TRBV5-1 to TRBJ1-1; unclear D gene. Trimming removed 1 base from V and 1 base from J, with 5 bases in between. The CDR3 length is 13 residues. Germline-derived CDR1 and CDR2 are SGHRS and YFSETQ. CDR3: CASSLYTNTEAFF. CDR3 coding DNA: TGCGCCAGCAGCTTGTACACGAACACTGAAGCTTTCTTT.

The V and J genes are TRBV5-1 and TRBJ2-7; the match to TRBD2 covers 13 bases. CDR3 length equals 15 residues. Germline CDR1 and CDR2: SGHRS and YFSETQ. V was clipped by 1 base and J by 7 bases; unmatched bases: 5. CDR3 amino acids: CASSLTSGRAGEQYF. DNA of the CDR3: TGCGCCAGCAGCTTGACTAGCGGGAGGGCCGGGGAGCAGTACTTC.

V and J are TRBV4-2 and TRBJ2-7, with TRBD2 matching over 7 bases. CDR1 is LGHNA and CDR2 is YNFKEQ in the germline V gene. The CDR3 runs 15 residues. V dropped 0 bases and J dropped 12; count of bases not matched to a gene: 14. This CDR3 reads CASSQDASGVYEGYF. CDR3 in DNA: TGTGCCAGCAGCCAAGATGCCAGCGGGGTTTACGAGGGGTACTTC.

J is TRBJ2-5 and V is TRBV11-1; D is ambiguous. Germline values: CDR1 SGHAT, CDR2 FQDESV (reference sequence). The CDR3 has 16 amino acids. The V end lost 5 bases, the J end lost 2 bases, and 18 bases lay between the germline ends. The CDR3: CASSPPGSYNQETQYF. CDR3 bases: TGTGCCAGCAGCCCCCCGGGTTCGTACAATCAAGAGACCCAGTACTTC.